This T cell receptor beta chain was sequenced for a study of blood T cells in healthy people across ages. This CDR3 is built from 14 residues. V was clipped by 4 bases and J by 1 base, with 10 bases between them. Germline CDR1 and CDR2: SGHTA and FQGTGA. On this clonotype itself: The antigen is unknown.

The donors, aged roughly 6 to 100, were healthy Caucasians from Russia. Whole-study results and caveats: Diversity was estimated from one million T cells, and these estimates were considered underestimates. Observed TCR beta diversity per million T cells went down as age went up. This fall followed a roughly linear course with age. Reliance upon unsorted PBMCs precluded definitive naive versus antigen-experienced comparison.

Using a J-beta primer mix together with a sample-barcoded 5' primer, a second PCR was run for roughly 7 to 12 cycles. TCRdb re-called the 5' RACE reads with MiXCR, one entry per CDR3 protein. Among 1.8 million or so distinct CDR3 sequences listed, about 39% were seen once. Sequencing was carried out using blood. This rearrangement joins TRBV7-3 to TRBJ2-5; D unclear. The source is a human donor in good health. CDR3 coding DNA: TGTGCCAGCAGCTCCCCGGGTATCCAAGAGACCCAGTACTTC. It encodes CASSSPGIQETQYF.